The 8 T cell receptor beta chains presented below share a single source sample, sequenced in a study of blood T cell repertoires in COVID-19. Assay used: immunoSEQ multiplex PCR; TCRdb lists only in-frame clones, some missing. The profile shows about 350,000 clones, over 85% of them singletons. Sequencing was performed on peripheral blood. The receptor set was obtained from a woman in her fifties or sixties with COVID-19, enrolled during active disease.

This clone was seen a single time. Here the CDR3 DNA reads TGTGCCAGCAGCTTAGGGAGCGGGGGGGTCTCACGATCAGCAGATACGCAGTATTTT. It encodes CASSLGSGGVSRSADTQYF. The chain joins TRBV7-9 to TRBJ2-3, with 10 bases matching TRBD2. V trimming: 1 base; J trimming: 4 bases; junction bases outside the gene matches: 14. CDR1 SEHNR and CDR2 FQNEAQ come from the germline V gene (reference sequence). This CDR3 comprises 19 residues.

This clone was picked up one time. This CDR3 reads CATSDRDTGGPDTQYF. CDR3 sequence (DNA): TGTGCCACCAGTGATAGGGATACGGGGGGGCCAGATACGCAGTATTTT. The chain employs TRBV24-1 and TRBJ2-3, with TRBD2 matching 8 bases. The V gene's germline CDR1 is KGHDR and CDR2 SFDVKD. The V gene end was trimmed by 3 bases and the J gene end by 4 bases; junction bases not matched to a gene: 8. The CDR3 totals 16 residues.

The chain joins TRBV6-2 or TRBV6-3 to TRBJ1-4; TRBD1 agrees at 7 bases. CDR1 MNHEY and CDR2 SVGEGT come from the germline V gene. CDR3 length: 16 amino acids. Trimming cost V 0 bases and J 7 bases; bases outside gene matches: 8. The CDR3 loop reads CASSYSRQGRGEKLFF. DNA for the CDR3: TGTGCCAGCAGTTACTCGAGACAGGGCCGCGGTGAAAAACTGTTTTTT.

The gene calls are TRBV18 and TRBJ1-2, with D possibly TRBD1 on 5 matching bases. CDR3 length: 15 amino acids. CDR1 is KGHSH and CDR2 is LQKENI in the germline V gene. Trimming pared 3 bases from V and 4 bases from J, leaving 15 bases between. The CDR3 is CASSPEVVGAYGYTF. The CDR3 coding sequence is TGTGCCAGCTCACCCGAGGTGGTAGGGGCCTATGGCTACACCTTC.

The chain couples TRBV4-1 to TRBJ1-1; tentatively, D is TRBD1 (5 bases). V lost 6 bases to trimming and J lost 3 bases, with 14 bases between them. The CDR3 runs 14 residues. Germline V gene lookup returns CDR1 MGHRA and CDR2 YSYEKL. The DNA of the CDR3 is TGCGCCAGCAGTCAAAAGGGAGGGGACACTGAAGCTTTCTTT. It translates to CASSQKGGDTEAFF.

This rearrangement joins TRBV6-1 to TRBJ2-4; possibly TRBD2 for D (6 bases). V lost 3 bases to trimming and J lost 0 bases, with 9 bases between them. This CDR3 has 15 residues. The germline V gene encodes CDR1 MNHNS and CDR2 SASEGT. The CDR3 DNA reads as TGTGCCAGCAGTGATCGGGGGAAAGCCAAAAACATTCAGTACTTC. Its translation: CASSDRGKAKNIQYF.

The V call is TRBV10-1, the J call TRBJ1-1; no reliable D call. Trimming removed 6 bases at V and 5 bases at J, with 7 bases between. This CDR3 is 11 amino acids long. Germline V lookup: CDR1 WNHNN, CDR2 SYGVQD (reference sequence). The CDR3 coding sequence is TGCGCCAGCAGCAGTGGTACTGAAGCTTTCTTT. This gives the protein CASSSGTEAFF.

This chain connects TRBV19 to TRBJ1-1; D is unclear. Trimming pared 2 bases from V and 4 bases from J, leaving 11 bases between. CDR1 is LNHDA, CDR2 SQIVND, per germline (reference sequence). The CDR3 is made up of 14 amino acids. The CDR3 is CASSIKPGSTEAFF. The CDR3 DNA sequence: TGTGCCAGTAGTATAAAACCCGGGAGCACTGAAGCTTTCTTT.